The source of this T cell receptor beta chain is a study of cytomegalovirus exposure and HLA in healthy donors. There are 15 residues in the CDR3. The V gene lost 6 bases and the J gene lost 4 bases, with 15 bases spanning the gap. Germline loops: CDR1 SNHLY, CDR2 FYNNEI. Note on this clone: What it recognizes is unknown.

Primers for the PCR totalled 60 Vbeta and 13 Jbeta. In the study's own analysis: Some 80 million unique TCR beta chains, about 12 million shared, were counted in a later analysis. The data were produced by immunoSEQ multiplex PCR, yet TCRdb's version contains in-frame clones alone and is incomplete. V, J and clone size derive from that table, while D and trimming were established from the DNA sequence. The repertoire holds 150,000 to 200,000 clones, with 70% to 80% as singletons. Study-wide findings and caveats: By HLA locus, TCR association rates varied in a later analysis, with DRB1 showing the most and HLA-C the fewest.

The specimen was PBMCs. The chain couples TRBV2 to TRBJ2-2; tentatively, D is TRBD1 (6 bases). The receptor comes from a woman aged 25-40 years in good health and CMV-seropositive. CDR3 DNA sequence: TGTGCCAGCAGCCCCCCCGCCAGGGGCACCGGGGAGCTGTTTTTT. It specifies CASSPPARGTGELFF. Supplemented by reference TRBV2 and TRBJ2-2, the full variable domain reads EPEVTQTPSHQVTQMGQEVILRCVPISNHLYFYWYRQILGQKVEFLVSFYNNEISEKSEIFDDQFSVERPDGSNFTLKIRSTKLEDSAMYFCASSPPARGTGELFFGEGSRLTVL.